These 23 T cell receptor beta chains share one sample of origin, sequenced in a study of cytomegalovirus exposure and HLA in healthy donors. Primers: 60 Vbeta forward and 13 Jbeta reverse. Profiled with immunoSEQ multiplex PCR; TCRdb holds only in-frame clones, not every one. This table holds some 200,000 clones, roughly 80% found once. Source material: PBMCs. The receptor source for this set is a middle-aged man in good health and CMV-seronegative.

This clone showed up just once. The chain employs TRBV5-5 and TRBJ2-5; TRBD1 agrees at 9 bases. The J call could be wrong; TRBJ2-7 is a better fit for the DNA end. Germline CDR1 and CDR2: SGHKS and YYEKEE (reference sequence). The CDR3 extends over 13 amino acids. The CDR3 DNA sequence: TGTGCCAGCAGCTATTCGACAGGGGGCGAGCAGTACTTC. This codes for CASSYSTGGEQYF.

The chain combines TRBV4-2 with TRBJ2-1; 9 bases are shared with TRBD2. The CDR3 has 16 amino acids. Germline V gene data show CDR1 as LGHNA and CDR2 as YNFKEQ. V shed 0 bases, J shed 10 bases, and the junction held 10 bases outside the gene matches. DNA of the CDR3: TGTGCCAGCAGCCAAGAACGCGGGAGGGCCGGGGGGGAGCAGTTCTTC. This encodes CASSQERGRAGGEQFF.

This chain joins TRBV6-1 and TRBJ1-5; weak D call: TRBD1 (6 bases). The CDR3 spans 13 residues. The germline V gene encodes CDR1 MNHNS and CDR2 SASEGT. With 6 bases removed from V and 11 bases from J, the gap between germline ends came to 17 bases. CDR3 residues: CASRRGGEGAQHF. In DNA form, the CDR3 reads TGTGCCAGCAGAAGGGGGGGGGAAGGGGCCCAGCATTTT.

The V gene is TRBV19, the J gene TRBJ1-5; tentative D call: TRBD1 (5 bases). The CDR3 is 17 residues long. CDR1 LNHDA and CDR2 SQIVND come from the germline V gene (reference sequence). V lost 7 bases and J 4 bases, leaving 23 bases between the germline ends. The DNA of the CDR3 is TGTGCCAGTACCAATCAGGGTCAGGGAGGATGGAATCAGCCCCAGCATTTT. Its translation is CASTNQGQGGWNQPQHF.

As DNA, the CDR3 is TGCGCCAGCAGCTCACCCCATGAGAGACAAGAGACCCAGTACTTC. Its translation: CASSSPHERQETQYF. This chain uses TRBV4-1 with TRBJ2-5, with unresolved D. The germline CDR1 and CDR2 sequences are MGHRA and YSYEKL. This CDR3 has 15 residues. Trimming left V 5 bases short and J 2 bases short, with 15 bases between.

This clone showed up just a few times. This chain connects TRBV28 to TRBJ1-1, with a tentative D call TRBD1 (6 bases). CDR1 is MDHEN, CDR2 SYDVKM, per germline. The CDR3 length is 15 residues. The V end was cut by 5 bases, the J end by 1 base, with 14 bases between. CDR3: CASSPGGAENTEAFF. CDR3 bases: TGTGCCAGCAGTCCCGGGGGGGCCGAGAACACTGAAGCTTTCTTT. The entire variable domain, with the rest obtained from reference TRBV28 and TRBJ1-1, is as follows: DVKVTQSSRYLVKRTGEKVFLECVQDMDHENMFWYRQDPGLGLRLIYFSYDVKMKEKGDIPEGYSVSREKKERFSLILESASTNQTSMYLCASSPGGAENTEAFFGQGTRLTVV.

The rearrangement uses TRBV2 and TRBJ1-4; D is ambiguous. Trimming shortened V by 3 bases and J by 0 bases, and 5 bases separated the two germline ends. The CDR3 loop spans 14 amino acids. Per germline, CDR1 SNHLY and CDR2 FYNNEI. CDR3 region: CASSDVTTNEKLFF. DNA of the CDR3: TGTGCCAGCAGTGACGTTACAACTAATGAAAAACTGTTTTTT.

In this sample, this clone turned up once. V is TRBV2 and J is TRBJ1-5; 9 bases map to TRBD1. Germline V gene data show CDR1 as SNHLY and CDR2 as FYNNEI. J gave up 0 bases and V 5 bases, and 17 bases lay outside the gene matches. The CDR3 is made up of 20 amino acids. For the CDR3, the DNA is TGTGCCAGCAGTTCTAAACAAGATCCGGGACAGGGTTATAGCAATCAGCCCCAGCATTTT. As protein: CASSSKQDPGQGYSNQPQHF.

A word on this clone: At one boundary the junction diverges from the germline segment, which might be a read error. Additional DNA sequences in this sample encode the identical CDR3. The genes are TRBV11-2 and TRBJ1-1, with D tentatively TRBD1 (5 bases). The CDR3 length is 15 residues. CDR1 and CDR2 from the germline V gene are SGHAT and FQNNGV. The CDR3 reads CASSLARQLNTEAFF. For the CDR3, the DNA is TGTGCCAGCAGCTTAGCAAGACAGCTGAACACTGAAGCTTTTTTT.

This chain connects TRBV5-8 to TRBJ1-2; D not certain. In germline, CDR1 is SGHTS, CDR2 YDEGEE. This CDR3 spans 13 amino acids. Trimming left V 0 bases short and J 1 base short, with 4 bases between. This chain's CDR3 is CASSLGVNYGYTF. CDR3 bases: TGTGCCAGCAGCTTGGGAGTTAACTATGGCTACACCTTC.

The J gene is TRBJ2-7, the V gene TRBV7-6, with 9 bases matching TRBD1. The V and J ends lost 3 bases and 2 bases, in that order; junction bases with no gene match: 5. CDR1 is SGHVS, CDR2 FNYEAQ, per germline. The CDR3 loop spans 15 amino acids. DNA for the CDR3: TGTGCCAGCAGCTTGGACAGGGGCTCTCCCTACGAGCAGTACTTC. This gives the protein CASSLDRGSPYEQYF.

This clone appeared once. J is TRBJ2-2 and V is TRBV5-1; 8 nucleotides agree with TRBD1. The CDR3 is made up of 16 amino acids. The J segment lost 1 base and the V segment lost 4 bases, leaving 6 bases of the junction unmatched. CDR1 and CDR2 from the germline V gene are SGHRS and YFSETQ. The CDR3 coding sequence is TGCGCCAGCAGCGCCTCCGGGACAGGGAACACCGGGGAGCTGTTTTTT. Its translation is CASSASGTGNTGELFF.

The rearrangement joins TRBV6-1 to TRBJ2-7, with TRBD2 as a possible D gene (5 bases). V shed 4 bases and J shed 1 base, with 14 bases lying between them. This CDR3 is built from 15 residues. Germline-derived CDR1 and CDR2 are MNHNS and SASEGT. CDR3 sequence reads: CASSGETSRSYEQYF. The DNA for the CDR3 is TGTGCCAGCAGTGGGGAGACCAGTCGATCCTACGAGCAGTACTTC.

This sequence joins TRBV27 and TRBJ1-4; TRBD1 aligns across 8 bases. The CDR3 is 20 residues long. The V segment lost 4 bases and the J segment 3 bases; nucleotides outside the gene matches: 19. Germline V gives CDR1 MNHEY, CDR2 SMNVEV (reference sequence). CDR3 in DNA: TGTGCCAGCAGTTACACTAGCCTGGGTGGACAGGGAGAATCTAATGAAAAACTGTTTTTT. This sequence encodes CASSYTSLGGQGESNEKLFF.

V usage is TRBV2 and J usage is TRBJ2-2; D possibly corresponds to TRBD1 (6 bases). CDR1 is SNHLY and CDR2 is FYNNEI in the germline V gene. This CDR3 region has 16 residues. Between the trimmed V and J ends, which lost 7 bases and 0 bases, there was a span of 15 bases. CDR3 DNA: TGTGCCAGCAAATCTACAGGGTCCCCGAACACCGGGGAGCTGTTTTTT. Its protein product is CASKSTGSPNTGELFF. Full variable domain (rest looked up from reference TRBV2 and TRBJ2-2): EPEVTQTPSHQVTQMGQEVILRCVPISNHLYFYWYRQILGQKVEFLVSFYNNEISEKSEIFDDQFSVERPDGSNFTLKIRSTKLEDSAMYFCASKSTGSPNTGELFFGEGSRLTVL.

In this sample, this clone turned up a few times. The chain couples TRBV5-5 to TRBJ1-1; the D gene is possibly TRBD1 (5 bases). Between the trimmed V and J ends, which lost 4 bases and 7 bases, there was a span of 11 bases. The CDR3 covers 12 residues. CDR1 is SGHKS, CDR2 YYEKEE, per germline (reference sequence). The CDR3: CASSPQEGEAFF. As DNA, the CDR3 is TGTGCCAGCAGCCCACAGGAAGGTGAAGCTTTCTTT.

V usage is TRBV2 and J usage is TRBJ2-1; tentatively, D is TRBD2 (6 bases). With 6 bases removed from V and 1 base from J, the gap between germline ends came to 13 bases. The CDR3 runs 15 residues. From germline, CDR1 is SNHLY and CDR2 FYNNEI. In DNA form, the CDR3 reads TGTGCCAGCAGGGAACGGAGGGAGTCCTACAATGAGCAGTTCTTC. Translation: CASRERRESYNEQFF. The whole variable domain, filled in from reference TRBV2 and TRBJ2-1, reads EPEVTQTPSHQVTQMGQEVILRCVPISNHLYFYWYRQILGQKVEFLVSFYNNEISEKSEIFDDQFSVERPDGSNFTLKIRSTKLEDSAMYFCASRERRESYNEQFFGPGTRLTVL.

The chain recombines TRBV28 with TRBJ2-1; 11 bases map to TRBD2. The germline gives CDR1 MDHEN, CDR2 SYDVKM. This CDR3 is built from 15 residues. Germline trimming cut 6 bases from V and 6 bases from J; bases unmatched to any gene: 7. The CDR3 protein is CASSKLAGVVNEQFF. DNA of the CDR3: TGTGCCAGCAGCAAACTAGCGGGAGTTGTCAATGAGCAGTTCTTC.

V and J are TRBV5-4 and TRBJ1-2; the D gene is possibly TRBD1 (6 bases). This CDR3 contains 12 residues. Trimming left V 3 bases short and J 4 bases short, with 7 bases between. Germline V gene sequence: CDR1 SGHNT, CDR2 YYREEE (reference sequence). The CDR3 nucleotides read TGTGCCAGCAGCTCGGACAGCTATGGCTACACCTTC. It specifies CASSSDSYGYTF.

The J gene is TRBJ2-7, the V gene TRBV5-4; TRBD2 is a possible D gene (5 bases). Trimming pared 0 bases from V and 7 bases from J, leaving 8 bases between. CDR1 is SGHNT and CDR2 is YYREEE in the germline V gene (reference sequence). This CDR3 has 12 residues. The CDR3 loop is CASSLGLTEQYF. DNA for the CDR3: TGTGCCAGCAGCTTGGGACTAACAGAGCAGTACTTC.

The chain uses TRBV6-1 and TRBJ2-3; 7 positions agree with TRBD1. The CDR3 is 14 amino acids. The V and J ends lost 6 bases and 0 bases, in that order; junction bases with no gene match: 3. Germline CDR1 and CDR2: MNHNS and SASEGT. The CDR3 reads CASRRGPSTDTQYF. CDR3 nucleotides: TGTGCCAGCAGGAGGGGGCCGAGCACAGATACGCAGTATTTT.

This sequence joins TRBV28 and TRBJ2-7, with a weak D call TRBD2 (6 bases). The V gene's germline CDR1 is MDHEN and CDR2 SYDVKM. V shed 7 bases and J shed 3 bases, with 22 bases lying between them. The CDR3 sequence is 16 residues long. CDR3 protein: CASTSGGSGGFYEQYF. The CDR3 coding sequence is TGTGCCAGCACTTCCGGCGGGTCTGGAGGGTTCTACGAGCAGTACTTC.

The CDR3 nucleotides read TGTGCCAGCAGCTTGGGCCCCAGGACAGATGAGCAGTACTTC. Residues: CASSLGPRTDEQYF. This rearrangement joins TRBV13 to TRBJ2-7; tentative D call: TRBD1 (6 bases). Germline CDR1 is PRHDT and CDR2 is FYEKMQ (reference sequence). V lost 3 bases, J lost 7 bases, and 16 bases lay in between. This CDR3 has 14 amino acids.